This is a list of T cell receptor beta chains from one sample in a study of blood T cell repertoires in COVID-19. The protocol was immunoSEQ multiplex PCR, while the TCRdb copy is restricted to in-frame clones and leaves out a portion. The sample records some 380,000 clones, 90% being singletons. The specimen sequenced was peripheral blood. Receptors originate from a man aged 18 to 30 with active or convalescent COVID-19. CDR3s include the opening cysteine and the closing phenylalanine or tryptophan. The order of the fields is clone size, V gene, J gene, D gene, CDR3 protein, CDR3 DNA. The D gene is left open where the match is weak. Size is omitted from some rows. Given values are once, few, many or a class for expanded clones.

>-|TRBV29-1|TRBJ2-7|-
CSVEAGFNEQYF
TGCAGCGTTGAAGCCGGTTTCAACGAGCAGTACTTC
>-|TRBV5-5|TRBJ1-6|-
CAISQGTNSPLHF
TGTGCCATTTCCCAGGGAACCAATTCACCCCTCCACTTT
>-|TRBV7-3|TRBJ2-1|-
CASSLGEGIFYEQFF
TGTGCCAGCAGCTTAGGTGAGGGTATATTCTATGAGCAGTTCTTC
>-|TRBV4-1|TRBJ2-3|-
CASSQKTGQQTDTQYF
TGCGCCAGCAGCCAAAAAACAGGTCAGCAAACAGATACGCAGTATTTT
>-|TRBV4-2|TRBJ1-2|TRBD1
CASSQMAGDRAPGGYTF
TGTGCCAGCAGCCAAATGGCCGGGGACAGGGCCCCCGGGGGCTACACCTTC
>-|TRBV28|TRBJ1-5|-
CASSTAGGGNQPQHF
TGTGCCAGCAGTACCGCCGGGGGGGGCAATCAGCCCCAGCATTTT
>-|TRBV2|TRBJ1-6|TRBD1
CASSVRQGAVNSPLHF
TGTGCCAGCAGTGTAAGACAGGGGGCGGTCAATTCACCCCTCCACTTT
>-|TRBV5-4|TRBJ2-7|TRBD1
CASSPGQGRSYEQYF
TGTGCCAGCAGCCCAGGACAGGGGAGGTCCTACGAGCAGTACTTC
>-|TRBV9|TRBJ1-3|-
CASSVGGAGNTIYF
TGTGCCAGCAGCGTAGGGGGGGCTGGAAACACCATATATTTT
>-|TRBV28|TRBJ1-2|TRBD1
CASNHPGQGFYGYTF
TGTGCCAGCAACCACCCGGGACAGGGATTCTATGGCTACACCTTC
>-|TRBV6-5|TRBJ2-5|TRBD2
CASSRSGEETQYF
TGTGCCAGCAGTCGCAGCGGGGAAGAGACCCAGTACTTC
>-|TRBV9|TRBJ2-7|TRBD1
CASSVARDRVDEQYF
TGTGCCAGCAGCGTAGCTAGGGACAGGGTTGACGAGCAGTACTTC
>-|TRBV6-5|TRBJ1-1|-
CASTQRRGTTEAFF
TGTGCCAGCACCCAGCGACGGGGGACCACTGAAGCTTTCTTT
>-|TRBV7-3|TRBJ1-1|TRBD1
CASSSWGDRGRTEAFF
TGTGCCAGCAGCTCCTGGGGGGACAGGGGACGTACTGAAGCTTTCTTT
>-|TRBV29-1|TRBJ1-2|-
CSVEAGKGYGYTF
TGCAGCGTTGAAGCGGGGAAAGGCTATGGCTACACCTTC
>-|TRBV30|TRBJ1-2|-
CAWSLGGSTGLGYTF
TGTGCCTGGAGTTTGGGAGGGAGTACAGGGCTCGGCTACACCTTC
>-|TRBV11-2|TRBJ1-1|TRBD1
CASSLQGAYTEAFF
TGTGCCAGCAGCTTACAGGGGGCTTACACTGAAGCTTTCTTT
>-|TRBV9|TRBJ2-7|TRBD1
CASSDLDRAPYEQYF
TGTGCCAGCAGCGATTTGGACAGGGCTCCCTACGAGCAGTACTTC
>-|TRBV7-2|TRBJ1-5|-
CASSGTGSRQPQHF
TGTGCCAGCAGCGGCACAGGGAGTCGTCAGCCCCAGCATTTT
>-|TRBV27|TRBJ2-7|-
CASGLPLREQYF
TGTGCCAGTGGACTACCTTTGAGGGAGCAGTACTTC
>-|TRBV27|TRBJ2-7|-
CASSAGTPSYEQYF
TGTGCCAGCAGTGCCGGGACACCCTCCTACGAGCAGTACTTC
>-|TRBV19|TRBJ2-3|TRBD1
CASKLRGRTDTQYF
TGTGCCAGTAAATTAAGGGGGCGGACAGATACGCAGTATTTT
>-|TRBV3-1/TRBV3-2|TRBJ1-1|-
CASSRGQINTEAFF
TGTGCCAGCAGCCGGGGACAAATCAACACTGAAGCTTTCTTT
>-|TRBV28|TRBJ1-4|-
CASSEGGQGSEKLFF
TGTGCCAGCAGTGAGGGGGGGCAGGGGAGTGAAAAACTGTTTTTT
>-|TRBV7-9|TRBJ2-3|TRBD1
CASSRLRTGGLTDTQYF
TGTGCCAGCAGCAGATTGAGGACAGGGGGTTTGACAGATACGCAGTATTTT
>many|TRBV4-2|TRBJ2-1|-
CASTSSFPPYNEQFF
TGTGCCAGCACCTCCAGTTTCCCTCCCTACAATGAGCAGTTCTTC
>-|TRBV27|TRBJ1-5|TRBD1
CASSSGQGRNQPQHF
TGTGCCAGCAGTTCGGGACAGGGGAGGAATCAGCCCCAGCATTTT
>-|TRBV28|TRBJ1-1|-
CASSTPGHLNTEAFF
TGTGCCAGCAGTACCCCGGGACACCTGAACACTGAAGCTTTCTTT
>once|TRBV28|TRBJ2-5|-
CASSPNRVQETQYF
TGTGCCAGCAGCCCCAACAGGGTTCAAGAGACCCAGTACTTC
>-|TRBV28|TRBJ2-5|-
CASSLFRNSQETQYF
TGTGCCAGCAGCCTTTTCCGCAACAGCCAAGAGACCCAGTACTTC